The next 25 T cell receptor beta chains were all read from a single sample in a study of radiation and T cells in renal cell carcinoma (TCRdb year 2020). The time point label on this specimen signifies: blood 4 weeks post-SBRT, at nephrectomy. This specimen's treatment or condition label, per the study, means: 15 Gy SBRT to primary tumor, nephrectomy 4 weeks later. Libraries were made using the immunoSEQ multiplex PCR assay. Entries here come from immuneACCESS through TCRdb and include only in-frame sequences with V and J called. Some clones fail to appear in such tables; in the studies checked, an unresolved V gene covers under half of the shortfall, and the cause of the remainder is unknown. This sample lists some 80,000 clones; 75% to 90% were detected once. The ten biggest clones cover approximately 2.4% of the sample. The sequencing used blood, collected from a patient whose treatment included radiotherapy and nephrectomy. These receptors all come from a woman in her fifties or sixties with renal cell carcinoma.

The chain employs TRBV18 and TRBJ2-7; D call uncertain. This CDR3 is 13 amino acids long. V lost 0 bases and J 2 bases, leaving 5 bases between the germline ends. Germline values: CDR1 KGHSH, CDR2 LQKENI. CDR3: CASSPPGTYEQYF. As DNA, the CDR3 is TGTGCCAGCTCACCACCGGGGACCTACGAGCAGTACTTC.

V is TRBV5-4 and J is TRBJ1-1; a weak D match, TRBD1 (5 bases). Germline V lookup: CDR1 SGHNT, CDR2 YYREEE (reference sequence). The CDR3 has 12 residues. V lost 4 bases and J 7 bases, leaving 11 bases between the germline ends. The DNA for the CDR3 is TGTGCCAGCAGCACCAAAGACAGTGAAGCTTTCTTT. The encoded protein is CASSTKDSEAFF.

The chain couples TRBV19 to TRBJ2-3, with D perhaps matching TRBD1 (5 bases). V shed 3 bases and J shed 1 base, with 11 bases lying between them. Germline assignment: CDR1 LNHDA and CDR2 SQIVND (reference sequence). The CDR3 spans 15 residues. The DNA for the CDR3 is TGTGCCAGTAGTATTAGGGGCCAGGGCACAGATACGCAGTATTTT. Translating gives CASSIRGQGTDTQYF.

This chain joins TRBV27 and TRBJ2-5; 9 bases are shared with TRBD2. Trimming cost V 7 bases and J 6 bases; bases outside gene matches: 15. Germline V gene data show CDR1 as MNHEY and CDR2 as SMNVEV (reference sequence). The CDR3 totals 16 residues. This chain's CDR3 is CASILRTSVGKKTQYF. The DNA for the CDR3 is TGTGCCAGCATCCTACGGACTAGCGTGGGAAAAAAGACCCAGTACTTC.

This clone is labeled as medium-sized (0.01 to 0.1%). This chain links TRBV15 with TRBJ1-1; D unresolved. Trimming took off 5 bases at V and 0 bases at J, with 13 bases between the two ends. Germline V CDR1 and CDR2: LNHNV, YYDKDF (reference sequence). This CDR3 contains 15 residues. The CDR3 nucleotides are TGTGCCACCAGCGGGGTCCGGGCCCTGAACACTGAAGCTTTCTTT. Protein: CATSGVRALNTEAFF.

The rearrangement joins TRBV6-6 to TRBJ2-7; a weak D match, TRBD1 (6 bases). This CDR3 has 14 residues. Germline CDR1 reads MNHNY; CDR2 reads SVGAGI (reference sequence). Between the trimmed V and J ends, which lost 2 bases and 2 bases, there was a span of 10 bases. The CDR3 loop reads CASSYGRGAYEQYF. CDR3 DNA: TGTGCCAGCAGTTACGGCAGGGGAGCCTACGAGCAGTACTTC.

The rearrangement joins TRBV5-6 to TRBJ1-1; the D is unclear. V was cut by 2 bases and J by 1 base, with 12 bases left in between. CDR1 is SGHDT, CDR2 YYEEEE, per germline. This CDR3 has 15 residues. The CDR3 is CASSFFGRQNTEAFF. The CDR3 region has the DNA TGTGCCAGCAGCTTTTTTGGCAGACAGAACACTGAAGCTTTCTTT.

J is TRBJ2-7 and V is TRBV19, with D tentatively TRBD2 (5 bases). The germline CDR1 and CDR2 sequences are LNHDA and SQIVND (reference sequence). V was trimmed by 3 bases and J by 2 bases, leaving 11 bases between them. The CDR3 sequence is 14 residues long. The CDR3 DNA reads TGTGCCAGTAGTATCCTCTCGGGGACCTACGAGCAGTACTTC. It yields the protein CASSILSGTYEQYF.

The CDR3 region is CASSGTTGSYGYTF. CDR3 coding DNA: TGCGCCAGCAGCGGAACGACAGGGAGCTATGGCTACACCTTC. V is TRBV10-1 and J is TRBJ1-2; 7 nucleotides agree with TRBD1. Germline V gene lookup returns CDR1 WNHNN and CDR2 SYGVQD (reference sequence). This CDR3 is 14 amino acids long. Trimming at V came to 6 bases and at J to 4 bases, leaving 8 bases not matched to a gene.

CDR3: CASSPGQYATNEKLFF. CDR3 bases: TGCGCCAGCAGCCCCGGACAGTATGCAACTAATGAAAAACTGTTTTTT. The chain is built from TRBV5-1 and TRBJ1-4, with TRBD1 as a possible D gene (6 bases). The germline V and J ends were trimmed by 4 bases and 0 bases, with 13 bases remaining between them. This CDR3 comprises 16 residues. Germline-derived CDR1 and CDR2 are SGHRS and YFSETQ.

The J gene is TRBJ2-1, the V gene TRBV7-3, with TRBD2 matching 10 bases. The length of the CDR3 is 16 residues. Per germline, CDR1 SGHTA and CDR2 FQGTGA. V lost 5 bases to trimming and J lost 7 bases; unmatched junction nucleotides: 11. The CDR3 nucleotides are TGTGCCAGCAGCGCATCAGCGGGGGGGCTTGGAAATGAGCAGTTCTTC. Its protein is CASSASAGGLGNEQFF.

This clone was observed a handful of times. The chain carries TRBV11-2 and TRBJ2-1; 9 bases are shared with TRBD2. V lost 6 bases, J lost 5 bases, and 8 bases stayed unmatched. Germline assignment: CDR1 SGHAT and CDR2 FQNNGV. The CDR3 consists of 15 residues. Here the CDR3 reads CASRAGGPRDNEQFF. As DNA, the CDR3 is TGTGCCAGCAGGGCGGGAGGGCCACGGGACAATGAGCAGTTCTTC.

The chain is built from TRBV7-2 and TRBJ2-7; D gene uncertain. In germline, CDR1 is SGHTA, CDR2 FQGNSA. V lost 3 bases and J 3 bases, leaving 9 bases between the germline ends. The CDR3 is 13 amino acids. The chain's CDR3 is CASSFGTRYEQYF. In DNA form, the CDR3 reads TGTGCCAGCAGCTTTGGCACCCGCTACGAGCAGTACTTC.

The V call is TRBV5-6, the J call TRBJ1-1; TRBD1 aligns across 8 bases. The V and J ends lost 3 bases and 4 bases, in that order; junction bases with no gene match: 8. Germline CDR1 is SGHDT and CDR2 is YYEEEE. The CDR3 spans 15 residues. The CDR3 here is CASSWLDRESTEAFF. The CDR3 DNA is TGTGCCAGCAGCTGGTTGGACAGGGAAAGCACTGAAGCTTTCTTT. Filled out from reference TRBV5-6 and TRBJ1-1, the complete variable domain reads DAGVTQSPTHLIKTRGQQVTLRCSPKSGHDTVSWYQQALGQGPQFIFQYYEEEERQRGNFPDRFSGHQFPNYSSELNVNALLLGDSALYLCASSWLDRESTEAFFGQGTRLTVV.

The chain employs TRBV18 and TRBJ2-3, with D possibly being TRBD2 (7 bases). V was cut by 3 bases and J by 0 bases, with 16 bases left in between. The V gene's germline CDR1 is KGHSH and CDR2 LQKENI. The CDR3 runs to 17 residues. The CDR3 sequence: CASSPIAGASSTDTQYF. The CDR3 nucleotides read TGTGCCAGCTCACCGATCGCGGGGGCATCTAGCACAGATACGCAGTATTTT.

The chain recombines TRBV5-1 with TRBJ2-1, with D tentatively TRBD2 (5 bases). The CDR3 contains 15 residues. Germline-derived CDR1 and CDR2 are SGHRS and YFSETQ. Trimming left V 0 bases short and J 8 bases short, with 15 bases between. CDR3 nucleotides: TGCGCCAGCAGCTTGGCCGGACTGGGAGCGGATGAGCAGTTCTTC. It yields the protein CASSLAGLGADEQFF.

In nucleotides, the CDR3 is TGTGCCAGCAGTTACTCAGGGGGAGTCTATGGCTACACCTTC. The encoded protein is CASSYSGGVYGYTF. V gene TRBV6-5 combines with J gene TRBJ1-2; possible D gene TRBD1, 6 bases. CDR1 MNHEY and CDR2 SVGAGI come from the germline V gene. Trimming removed 0 bases at V and 4 bases at J, with 9 bases between. The CDR3 spans 14 residues.

The CDR3 protein is CASGASRGGYEQYF. The CDR3 DNA follows: TGTGCCAGCGGGGCCTCCAGGGGAGGCTACGAGCAGTACTTC. The J gene is TRBJ2-7, the V gene TRBV27; perhaps D is TRBD1 or TRBD2 (6 bases each). Germline-derived CDR1 and CDR2 are MNHEY and SMNVEV (reference sequence). CDR3 size: 14 residues. The germline V and J ends were trimmed by 8 bases and 3 bases, with 17 bases remaining between them.

The chain couples TRBV11-2 to TRBJ1-2, with TRBD1 as a possible D gene (5 bases). The CDR3 is made up of 13 amino acids. The germline CDR1 and CDR2 sequences are SGHAT and FQNNGV. The V end lost 3 bases, the J end lost 6 bases, and 11 bases lay between the germline ends. The CDR3 protein is CASSFTGGDGYTF. In DNA form, the CDR3 reads TGTGCCAGCAGCTTCACCGGGGGGGATGGCTACACCTTC.

The table lists this clone with a count of one. The chain combines TRBV9 with TRBJ2-7, with 11 bases fitting TRBD1. This CDR3 has 18 residues. V dropped 3 bases and J dropped 6; count of bases not matched to a gene: 17. Germline CDR1 is SGDLS and CDR2 is YYNGEE. The CDR3 nucleotides are TGTGCCAGCAGCGAACCCCAAGGAGGACAGGGGGCTGTGGGCGAGCAGTACTTC. Protein product: CASSEPQGGQGAVGEQYF.

The chain couples TRBV7-9 to TRBJ2-7; D is perhaps TRBD2 (5 bases). Trimming took off 8 bases at V and 9 bases at J, with 11 bases between the two ends. There are 10 residues in the CDR3. CDR1 SEHNR and CDR2 FQNEAQ come from the germline V gene (reference sequence). This chain's CDR3 is CASGSEGQYF. The CDR3 DNA reads TGTGCCAGCGGGTCCGAGGGGCAGTACTTC.

This chain uses TRBV27 with TRBJ2-5; possibly TRBD2 for D (5 bases). V shed 3 bases and J shed 3 bases, with 8 bases lying between them. The germline V gene has CDR1 MNHEY and CDR2 SMNVEV (reference sequence). The CDR3 has 13 residues. The CDR3, as DNA: TGTGCCAGCAGTTTCTCGCGGGAAGAGACCCAGTACTTC. Its translation is CASSFSREETQYF.

The chain links TRBV5-1 to TRBJ2-2; 9 bases are shared with TRBD1. Germline V gives CDR1 SGHRS, CDR2 YFSETQ. CDR3 length equals 14 residues. V dropped 7 bases and J dropped 0; count of bases not matched to a gene: 1. CDR3 DNA sequence: TGCGCCAGCGGACAGGGGTCGAACACCGGGGAGCTGTTTTTT. Encoded protein: CASGQGSNTGELFF. Variable domain in full (rest from reference TRBV5-1 and TRBJ2-2): KAGVTQTPRYLIKTRGQQVTLSCSPISGHRSVSWYQQTPGQGLQFLFEYFSETQRNKGNFPGRFSGRQFSNSRSEMNVSTLELGDSALYLCASGQGSNTGELFFGEGSRLTVL.

This chain connects TRBV5-5 to TRBJ2-2; D is unresolved. Germline CDR1 is SGHKS and CDR2 is YYEKEE (reference sequence). With 3 bases removed from V and 0 bases from J, the gap between germline ends came to 12 bases. The CDR3 is 16 amino acids. The chain's CDR3 is CASSSLGASNTGELFF. The CDR3, as DNA: TGTGCCAGCAGCTCCCTCGGTGCATCGAACACCGGGGAGCTGTTTTTT.

V is TRBV7-2 and J is TRBJ1-2, with unresolved D. The ends were cut back, 3 bases at V and 7 bases at J, with 12 bases in the middle. CDR3 length: 13 residues. Germline values: CDR1 SGHTA, CDR2 FQGNSA. DNA of the CDR3: TGTGCCAGCAGCTTCGGCAGCTTCAGTGGCTACACCTTC. Translated: CASSFGSFSGYTF.